This T cell receptor beta chain was obtained from a study of cytomegalovirus exposure and HLA in healthy donors. Germline V gives CDR1 SGHTA, CDR2 FQGNSA. Germline trimming cut 3 bases from V and 6 bases from J; bases unmatched to any gene: 9. The CDR3 is 15 residues long. The primer mix had 60 Vbeta and 13 Jbeta primers. TCRdb's copy holds only in-frame clones and misses some; the assay was immunoSEQ multiplex PCR. Of around 120,000 clones listed, about 82% are singletons. V gene TRBV7-2 combines with J gene TRBJ2-7; 9 positions match TRBD2. The sequence derives from a boy younger than 18 in good health and CMV-seronegative. Sequencing was performed on PBMCs. For the CDR3, the DNA is TGTGCCAGCAGCTTCTACGCGGGAGGGCCGTCCGAGCAGTACTTC. It codes for CASSFYAGGPSEQYF.